This TCR beta chain appears in the sequencing data of a study of OX40 agonist ivuxolimab in advanced cancers. Points from the study as a whole: Clonal expansion was among the lowest in partial responders at 0.1-3.0 mg/kg, especially CD8+.

Data came from immunoSEQ multiplex PCR; TCRdb stores just in-frame clones and leaves some out. The table lists some 140,000 clones, about nine tenths of them singletons. This clone was observed a few times. What it binds is not known. The CDR3 is 21 amino acids. V was pared by 2 bases and J by 0 bases, with 11 bases of the junction left unmatched. Germline V gene data show CDR1 as LGHNA and CDR2 as YNFKEQ. The sampling schedule covered blood at baseline, cycle 4 day 1, and cycle 7 day 1. Here the sequenced sample was CD4+ or CD8+ T cells sorted from blood, taken in a trial of the OX40 agonist ivuxolimab. This TCR was recovered from an adult with an advanced solid tumor such as melanoma, head and neck, liver or kidney cancer. J is TRBJ2-1 and V is TRBV4-2; TRBD2 agrees at 15 bases. CDR3 nucleotide sequence: TGTGCCAGCAGCCAATTTCCTCCGGGACTAGCGGGAGGCAGCTCCTACAATGAGCAGTTCTTC. Translation: CASSQFPPGLAGGSSYNEQFF.